This T cell receptor beta chain is drawn from a study of blood T cell repertoires in COVID-19. At the level of the study: Sources were T cells, B-cell-depleted T cells, or PBMCs; the material itself was cDNA or gDNA.

V trimming: 3 bases; J trimming: 2 bases; junction bases outside the gene matches: 6. CDR1 and CDR2 (germline): SGHTA, FQGNSA. CDR3 size: 15 residues. In the original processing: Amplification from reference gene primers served as the basis for estimated nucleated cell counts. Method: immunoSEQ multiplex PCR; TCRdb's copy keeps in-frame clones and lacks some. Clone size and V and J calls were adopted from that table, with D and trimming inferred from the DNA. The sample lists approximately 73,000 clones; nearly 90% were seen once. The TCR originated in a man at least 80 years old with acute or convalescent COVID-19. The V gene is TRBV7-2, the J gene TRBJ2-7, with 8 nucleotides matching TRBD2. Sequencing input: peripheral blood. CDR3 DNA sequence: TGTGCCAGCAGCTTTCGTGCTAGCGGGCCCTACGAGCAGTACTTC. It codes for CASSFRASGPYEQYF.